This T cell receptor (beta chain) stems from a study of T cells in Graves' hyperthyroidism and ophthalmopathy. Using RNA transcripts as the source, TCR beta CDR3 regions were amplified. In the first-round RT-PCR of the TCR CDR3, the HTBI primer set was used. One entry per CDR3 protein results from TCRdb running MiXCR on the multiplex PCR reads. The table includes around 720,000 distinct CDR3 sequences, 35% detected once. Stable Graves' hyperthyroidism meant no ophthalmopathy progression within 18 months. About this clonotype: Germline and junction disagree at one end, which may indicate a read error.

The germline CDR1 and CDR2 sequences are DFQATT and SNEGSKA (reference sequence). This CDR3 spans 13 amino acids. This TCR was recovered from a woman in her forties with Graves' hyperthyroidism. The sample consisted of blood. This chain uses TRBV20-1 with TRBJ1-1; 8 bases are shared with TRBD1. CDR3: CSAHTGGNAEAFF. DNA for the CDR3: TGCAGTGCCCACACAGGGGGGAACGCTGAAGCTTTCTTT.